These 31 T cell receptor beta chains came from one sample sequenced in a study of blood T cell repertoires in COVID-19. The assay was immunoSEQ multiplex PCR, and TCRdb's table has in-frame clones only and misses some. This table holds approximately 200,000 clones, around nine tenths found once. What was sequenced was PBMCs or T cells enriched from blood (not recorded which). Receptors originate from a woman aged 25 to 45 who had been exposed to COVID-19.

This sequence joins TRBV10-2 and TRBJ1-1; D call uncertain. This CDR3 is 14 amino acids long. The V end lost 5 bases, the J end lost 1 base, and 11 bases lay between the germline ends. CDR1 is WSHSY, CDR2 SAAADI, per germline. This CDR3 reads CASSRQAGNTEAFF. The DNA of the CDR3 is TGCGCCAGCAGTAGACAAGCGGGGAACACTGAAGCTTTCTTT.

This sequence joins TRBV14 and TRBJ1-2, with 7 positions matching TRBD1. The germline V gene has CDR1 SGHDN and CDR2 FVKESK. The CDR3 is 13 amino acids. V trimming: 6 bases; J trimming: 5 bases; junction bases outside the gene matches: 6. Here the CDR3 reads CASSQDRKYGYTF. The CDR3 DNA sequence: TGTGCCAGCAGTCAGGACAGGAAATATGGCTACACCTTC.

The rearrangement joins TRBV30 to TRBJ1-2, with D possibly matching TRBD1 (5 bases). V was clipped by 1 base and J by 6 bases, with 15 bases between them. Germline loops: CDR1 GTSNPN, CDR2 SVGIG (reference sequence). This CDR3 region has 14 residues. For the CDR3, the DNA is TGTGCCTGGAGTGGAAGGATAGGGGTCAATGGCTACACCTTC. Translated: CAWSGRIGVNGYTF.

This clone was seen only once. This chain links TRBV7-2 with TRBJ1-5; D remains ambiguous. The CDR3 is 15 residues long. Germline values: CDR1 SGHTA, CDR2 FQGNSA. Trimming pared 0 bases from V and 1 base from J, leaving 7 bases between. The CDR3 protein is CASSLARGSNQPQHF. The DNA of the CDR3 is TGTGCCAGCAGCTTAGCTCGAGGAAGCAATCAGCCCCAGCATTTT.

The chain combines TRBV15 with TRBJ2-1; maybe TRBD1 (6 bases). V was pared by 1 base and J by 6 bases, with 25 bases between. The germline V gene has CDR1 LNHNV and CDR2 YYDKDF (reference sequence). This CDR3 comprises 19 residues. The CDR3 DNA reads TGTGCCACCAGCAGAGCTGTAGGTCAAACAGGGAGAAGGGCCAATGAGCAGTTCTTC. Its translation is CATSRAVGQTGRRANEQFF.

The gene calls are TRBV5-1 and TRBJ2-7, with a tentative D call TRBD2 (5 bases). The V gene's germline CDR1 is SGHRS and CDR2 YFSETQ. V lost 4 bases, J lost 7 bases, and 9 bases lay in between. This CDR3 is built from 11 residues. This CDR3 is CASSVEGEQYF. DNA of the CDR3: TGCGCCAGCAGCGTAGAGGGTGAGCAGTACTTC.

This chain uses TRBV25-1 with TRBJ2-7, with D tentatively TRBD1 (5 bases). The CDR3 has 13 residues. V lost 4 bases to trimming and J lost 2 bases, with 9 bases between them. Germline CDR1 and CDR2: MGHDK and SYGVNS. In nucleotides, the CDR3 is TGTGCCAGCAGTGCCCAGGGTCCCTACGAGCAGTACTTC. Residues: CASSAQGPYEQYF.

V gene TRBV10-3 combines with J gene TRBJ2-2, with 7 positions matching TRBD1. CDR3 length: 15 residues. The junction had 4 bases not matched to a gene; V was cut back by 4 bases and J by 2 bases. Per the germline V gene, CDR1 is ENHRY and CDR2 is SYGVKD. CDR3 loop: CAISVGTANTGELFF. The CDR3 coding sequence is TGTGCCATCAGTGTGGGGACAGCAAACACCGGGGAGCTGTTTTTT.

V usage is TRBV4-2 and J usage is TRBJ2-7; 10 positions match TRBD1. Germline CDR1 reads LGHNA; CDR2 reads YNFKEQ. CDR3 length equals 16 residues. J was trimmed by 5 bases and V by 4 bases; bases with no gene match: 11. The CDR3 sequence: CASSRTTGTGVNEQYF. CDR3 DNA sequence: TGTGCCAGCAGCCGCACAACGGGGACAGGGGTGAACGAGCAGTACTTC.

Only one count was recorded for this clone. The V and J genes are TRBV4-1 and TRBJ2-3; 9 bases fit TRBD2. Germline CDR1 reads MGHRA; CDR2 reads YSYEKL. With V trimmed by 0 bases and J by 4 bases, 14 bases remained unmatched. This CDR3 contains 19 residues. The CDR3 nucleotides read TGCGCCAGCAGCCAAGATTGGGCCGTCCTAGCGGGGTTAGCAGATACGCAGTATTTT. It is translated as CASSQDWAVLAGLADTQYF.

In DNA, the CDR3 is TGTGCCAGCACCCCGCGTATCTCTCAGCCCCAGCATTTT. It encodes CASTPRISQPQHF. The chain carries TRBV6-2 or TRBV6-3 and TRBJ1-5; D not resolved. The germline CDR1 and CDR2 sequences are MNHEY and SVGEGT. The CDR3 consists of 13 residues. Between the trimmed V and J ends, which lost 7 bases and 6 bases, there was a span of 13 bases.

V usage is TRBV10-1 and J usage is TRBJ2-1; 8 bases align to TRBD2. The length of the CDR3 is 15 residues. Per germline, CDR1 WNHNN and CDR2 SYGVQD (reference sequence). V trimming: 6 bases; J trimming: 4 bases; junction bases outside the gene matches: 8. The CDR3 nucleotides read TGCGCCAGCAGCCCCGGACTAGCCCCTTACAATGAGCAGTTCTTC. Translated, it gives CASSPGLAPYNEQFF.

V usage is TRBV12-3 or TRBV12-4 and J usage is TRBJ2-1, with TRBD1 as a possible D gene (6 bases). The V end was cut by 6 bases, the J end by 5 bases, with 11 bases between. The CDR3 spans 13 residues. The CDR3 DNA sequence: TGTGCCAGCAGGACGACAGGCAACAATGAGCAGTTCTTC. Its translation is CASRTTGNNEQFF.

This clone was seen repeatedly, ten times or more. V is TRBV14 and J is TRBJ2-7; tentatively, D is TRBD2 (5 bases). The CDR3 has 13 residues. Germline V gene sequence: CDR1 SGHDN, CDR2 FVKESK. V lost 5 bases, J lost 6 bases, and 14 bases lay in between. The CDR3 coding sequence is TGTGCCAGCAGCATCTGGGGTGCGGGCGAGCAGTACTTC. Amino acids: CASSIWGAGEQYF.

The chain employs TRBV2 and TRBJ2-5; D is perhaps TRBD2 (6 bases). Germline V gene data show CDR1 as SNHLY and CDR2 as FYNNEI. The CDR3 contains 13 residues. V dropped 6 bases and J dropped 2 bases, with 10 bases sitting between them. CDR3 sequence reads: CASRGGAQETQYF. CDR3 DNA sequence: TGTGCCAGCAGGGGCGGGGCACAAGAGACCCAGTACTTC.

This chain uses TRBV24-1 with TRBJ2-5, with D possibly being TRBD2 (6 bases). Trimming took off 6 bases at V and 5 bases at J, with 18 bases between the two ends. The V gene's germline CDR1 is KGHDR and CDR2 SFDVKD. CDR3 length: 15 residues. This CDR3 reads CATSTGRDFGETQYF. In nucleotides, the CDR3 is TGTGCCACCAGTACAGGACGGGACTTCGGGGAGACCCAGTACTTC.

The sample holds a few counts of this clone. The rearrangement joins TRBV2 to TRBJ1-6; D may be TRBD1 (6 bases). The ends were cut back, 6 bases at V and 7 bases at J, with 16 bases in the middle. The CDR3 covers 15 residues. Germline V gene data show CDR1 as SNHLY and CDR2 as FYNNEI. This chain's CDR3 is CASRPPGHQNSPLHF. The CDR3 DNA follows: TGTGCCAGCAGACCTCCGGGACACCAGAATTCACCCCTCCACTTT. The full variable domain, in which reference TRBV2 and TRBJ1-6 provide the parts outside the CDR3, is EPEVTQTPSHQVTQMGQEVILRCVPISNHLYFYWYRQILGQKVEFLVSFYNNEISEKSEIFDDQFSVERPDGSNFTLKIRSTKLEDSAMYFCASRPPGHQNSPLHFGNGTRLTVT.

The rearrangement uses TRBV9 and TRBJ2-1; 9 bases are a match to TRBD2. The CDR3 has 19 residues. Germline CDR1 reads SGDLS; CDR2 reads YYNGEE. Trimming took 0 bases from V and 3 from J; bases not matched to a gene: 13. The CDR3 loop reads CASSVAVAGGPYYYNEQFF. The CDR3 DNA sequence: TGTGCCAGCAGCGTAGCAGTGGCGGGGGGGCCTTATTACTACAATGAGCAGTTCTTC.

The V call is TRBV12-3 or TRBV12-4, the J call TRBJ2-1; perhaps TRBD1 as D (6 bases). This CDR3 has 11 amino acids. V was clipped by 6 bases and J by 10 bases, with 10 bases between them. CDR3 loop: CASSRGREQFF. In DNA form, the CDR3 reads TGTGCCAGCAGCAGGGGTAGGGAGCAGTTCTTC.

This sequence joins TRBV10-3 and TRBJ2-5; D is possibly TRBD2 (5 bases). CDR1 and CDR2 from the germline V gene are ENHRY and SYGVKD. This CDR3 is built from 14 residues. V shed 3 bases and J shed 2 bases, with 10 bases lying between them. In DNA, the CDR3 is TGTGCCATCAGTGAAGGACTGTTACAAGAGACCCAGTACTTC. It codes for CAISEGLLQETQYF.

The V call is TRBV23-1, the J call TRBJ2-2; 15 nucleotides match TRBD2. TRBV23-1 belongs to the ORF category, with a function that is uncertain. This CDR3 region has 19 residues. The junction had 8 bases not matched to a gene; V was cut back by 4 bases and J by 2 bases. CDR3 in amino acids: CASSRPPGLAGGNTGELFF. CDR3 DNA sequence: TGCGCCAGCAGTCGCCCGCCGGGACTAGCGGGGGGAAACACCGGGGAGCTGTTTTTT.

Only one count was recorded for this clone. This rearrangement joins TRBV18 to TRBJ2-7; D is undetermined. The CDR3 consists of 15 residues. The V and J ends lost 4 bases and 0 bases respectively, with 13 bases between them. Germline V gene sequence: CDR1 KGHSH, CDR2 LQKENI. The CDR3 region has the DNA TGTGCCAGCTCACGAGGCGGCGGAGCCTCCTACGAGCAGTACTTC. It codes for CASSRGGGASYEQYF.

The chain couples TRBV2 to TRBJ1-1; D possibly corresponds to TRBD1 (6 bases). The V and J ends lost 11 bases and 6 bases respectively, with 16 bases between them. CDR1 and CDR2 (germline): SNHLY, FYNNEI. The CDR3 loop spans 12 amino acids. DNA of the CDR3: TGTGCCGCTGGGGGCCGGGTTGCTGAAGCTTTCTTT. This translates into CAAGGRVAEAFF.

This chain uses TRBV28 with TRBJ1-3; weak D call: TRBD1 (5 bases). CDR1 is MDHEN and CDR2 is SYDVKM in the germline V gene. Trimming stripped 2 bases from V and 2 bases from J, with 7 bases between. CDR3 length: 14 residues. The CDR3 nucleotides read TGTGCCAGCAGTTTAGACAGCGCTGGAAACACCATATATTTT. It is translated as CASSLDSAGNTIYF. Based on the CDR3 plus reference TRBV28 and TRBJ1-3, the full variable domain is DVKVTQSSRYLVKRTGEKVFLECVQDMDHENMFWYRQDPGLGLRLIYFSYDVKMKEKGDIPEGYSVSREKKERFSLILESASTNQTSMYLCASSLDSAGNTIYFGEGSWLTVV.

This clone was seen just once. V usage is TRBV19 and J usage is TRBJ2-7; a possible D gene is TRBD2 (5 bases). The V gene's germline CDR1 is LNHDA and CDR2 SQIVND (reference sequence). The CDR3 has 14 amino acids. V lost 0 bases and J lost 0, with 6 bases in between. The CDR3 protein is CASSIEGSSYEQYF. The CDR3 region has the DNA TGTGCCAGTAGTATAGAAGGGAGCTCCTACGAGCAGTACTTC.

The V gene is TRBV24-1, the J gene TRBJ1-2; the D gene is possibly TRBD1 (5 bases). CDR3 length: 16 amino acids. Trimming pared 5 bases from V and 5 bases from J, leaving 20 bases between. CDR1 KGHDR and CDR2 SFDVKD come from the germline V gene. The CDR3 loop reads CATSAPKGGGAYGYTF. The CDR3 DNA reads TGTGCCACCAGTGCCCCAAAGGGAGGAGGGGCGTATGGCTACACCTTC.

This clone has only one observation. CDR3 sequence (DNA): TGTGCCAGCAGCTTAGGCGGACTCAGGGGGCAGGGTCAGCCCCAGCATTTT. The encoded protein is CASSLGGLRGQGQPQHF. The chain recombines TRBV7-9 with TRBJ1-5, with 8 bases aligning to TRBD1. Germline CDR1 and CDR2: SEHNR and FQNEAQ (reference sequence). This CDR3 is 17 amino acids long. The J segment lost 6 bases and the V segment lost 1 base, leaving 11 bases of the junction unmatched.

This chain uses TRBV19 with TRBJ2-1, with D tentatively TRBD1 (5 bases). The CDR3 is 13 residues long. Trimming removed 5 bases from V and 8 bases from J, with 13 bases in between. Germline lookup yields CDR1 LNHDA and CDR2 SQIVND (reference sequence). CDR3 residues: CASSLDSEDEQFF. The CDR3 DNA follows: TGTGCCAGTAGTCTCGACAGTGAGGATGAGCAGTTCTTC.

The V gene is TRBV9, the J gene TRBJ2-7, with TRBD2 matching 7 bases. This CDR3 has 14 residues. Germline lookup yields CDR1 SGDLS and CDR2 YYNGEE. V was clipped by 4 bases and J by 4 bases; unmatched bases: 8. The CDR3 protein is CASSKTGTTYEQYF. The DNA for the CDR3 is TGTGCCAGCAGCAAAACGGGGACTACTTACGAGCAGTACTTC.

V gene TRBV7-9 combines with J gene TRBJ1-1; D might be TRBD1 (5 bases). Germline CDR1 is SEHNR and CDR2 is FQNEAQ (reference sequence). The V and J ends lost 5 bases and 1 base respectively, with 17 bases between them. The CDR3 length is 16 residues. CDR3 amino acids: CASSHGVGQPNTEAFF. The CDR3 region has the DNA TGTGCCAGCAGCCATGGGGTGGGGCAGCCGAACACTGAAGCTTTCTTT. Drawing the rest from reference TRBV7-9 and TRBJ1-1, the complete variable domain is DTGVSQNPRHKITKRGQNVTFRCDPISEHNRLYWYRQTLGQGPEFLTYFQNEAQLEKSRLLSDRFSAERPKGSFSTLEIQRTEQGDSAMYLCASSHGVGQPNTEAFFGQGTRLTVV.

The chain's CDR3 is CASRPGTPVREQFF. As DNA, the CDR3 is TGTGCCAGCAGGCCCGGGACACCCGTCAGGGAGCAGTTCTTC. The gene calls are TRBV28 and TRBJ2-1, with a tentative D call TRBD1 (6 bases). This CDR3 is 14 amino acids long. CDR1 is MDHEN and CDR2 is SYDVKM in the germline V gene. V lost 6 bases and J 10 bases, leaving 19 bases between the germline ends.